This TCR beta chain was recovered during a study of blood T cells in healthy people across ages. Broader study findings: It was held that diversity estimates obtained from one million T cells represented underestimates.

V was trimmed by 8 bases and J by 2 bases, leaving 16 bases between them. The V gene's germline CDR1 is MGHRA and CDR2 YSYEKL. This CDR3 region has 14 residues. The use of a sample-barcoded 5' primer and a J-beta primer mix characterized a second PCR of roughly 6 to 11 cycles. From the 5' RACE reads, TCRdb called clonotypes with MiXCR, one entry per CDR3 protein. The data contain approximately 1,000,000 distinct CDR3 sequences, 40% to 55% of them singletons. In its sample, this clonotype was seen a few times. The antigen is unknown. The rearrangement joins TRBV4-1 to TRBJ2-7; D unclear. The sequencing input was blood. The receptor was isolated from a woman between 55 and 75 years old in good health. The CDR3 sequence is CASGPRTAPYEQYF. The CDR3 bases are TGCGCCAGCGGCCCCCGAACGGCGCCCTACGAGCAGTACTTC.